A single sample is the source of the 10 T cell receptor beta chains below, sequenced in a study of radiotherapy plus CTLA-4 blockade in lung cancer. Clones were sequenced by immunoSEQ multiplex PCR, and TCRdb holds only the in-frame ones, with some missing. The data contain some 110,000 clones, around 84% of them singletons. The source material was peripheral blood, sampled from a patient treated with radiotherapy plus ipilimumab. The source of these receptors is a human donor with non-small cell lung cancer that progressed on radiotherapy plus ipilimumab. Some clones in this sample may be carry-over from other donors' samples.

The gene calls are TRBV5-5 and TRBJ2-7; no reliable D call. The CDR3 length is 11 residues. The germline V and J ends were trimmed by 0 bases and 6 bases, with 4 bases remaining between them. The germline CDR1 and CDR2 sequences are SGHKS and YYEKEE (reference sequence). The CDR3: CASSLAAEQYF. CDR3 nucleotide sequence: TGTGCCAGCAGCTTGGCGGCCGAGCAGTACTTC. Drawing the rest from reference TRBV5-5 and TRBJ2-7, the complete variable domain is DAGVTQSPTHLIKTRGQQVTLRCSPISGHKSVSWYQQVLGQGPQFIFQYYEKEERGRGNFPDRFSARQFPNYSSELNVNALLLGDSALYLCASSLAAEQYFGPGTRLTVT.

This clone came up a few times. The chain employs TRBV7-9 and TRBJ1-5, with 7 bases aligning to TRBD1. Germline CDR1 and CDR2: SEHNR and FQNEAQ (reference sequence). The length of the CDR3 is 14 residues. The junction had 3 bases not matched to a gene; V was cut back by 5 bases and J by 2 bases. CDR3 residues: CASSRGQGNQPQHF. DNA of the CDR3: TGTGCCAGCAGCCGAGGACAGGGCAATCAGCCCCAGCATTTT.

The J gene is TRBJ1-2, the V gene TRBV7-2, with TRBD1 as a possible D gene (5 bases). V dropped 0 bases and J dropped 4 bases, with 9 bases sitting between them. CDR3 length: 14 residues. Looked up from germline, CDR1 is SGHTA and CDR2 is FQGNSA. In DNA form, the CDR3 reads TGTGCCAGCAGCTTAGCCGTCGGGGCCTATGGCTACACCTTC. This encodes CASSLAVGAYGYTF.

CDR3 in DNA: TGTGCCAGCAGCTCCGAGGGTTACACCGGGGAGCTGTTTTTT. Translated, it gives CASSSEGYTGELFF. The chain uses TRBV11-3 and TRBJ2-2, with D perhaps TRBD2 (5 bases). Germline loops: CDR1 SGHNT, CDR2 YENEEA. Trimming shortened V by 4 bases and J by 3 bases, and 9 bases separated the two germline ends. The CDR3 runs 14 residues.

This rearrangement joins TRBV7-3 to TRBJ2-5, with a possible D match to TRBD1 (5 bases). V lost 1 base and J lost 2, with 5 bases in between. Per the germline V gene, CDR1 is SGHTA and CDR2 is FQGTGA. The CDR3 consists of 13 residues. The CDR3 is CASSLRQQETQYF. The CDR3 DNA follows: TGTGCCAGCAGCTTAAGACAGCAAGAGACCCAGTACTTC.

The chain joins TRBV5-1 to TRBJ1-3; weak D call: TRBD1 (5 bases). The V end lost 3 bases, the J end lost 2 bases, and 12 bases lay between the germline ends. CDR1 and CDR2 (germline): SGHRS, YFSETQ. The CDR3 sequence is 15 residues long. The CDR3 loop reads CASSSQGGTGNTIYF. The CDR3 DNA follows: TGCGCCAGCAGCTCTCAGGGAGGAACTGGAAACACCATATATTTT.

This clone came up many times. CDR3 sequence: CASSLGRGTVTNYGYTF. CDR3 DNA: TGTGCCAGCAGCTTAGGCCGGGGGACGGTAACTAACTATGGCTACACCTTC. This rearrangement joins TRBV13 to TRBJ1-2; D is possibly TRBD1 (5 bases). The CDR3 runs to 17 residues. Trimming shortened V by 0 bases and J by 0 bases, and 14 bases separated the two germline ends. Germline CDR1 and CDR2: PRHDT and FYEKMQ (reference sequence).

The chain recombines TRBV6-6 with TRBJ1-2; the D is unclear. V shed 5 bases and J shed 3 bases, with 7 bases lying between them. The germline V gene has CDR1 MNHNY and CDR2 SVGAGI (reference sequence). CDR3 length: 12 amino acids. CDR3 residues: CASSRRDYGYTF. CDR3 coding DNA: TGTGCCAGCAGTAGAAGAGACTATGGCTACACCTTC.

The V gene is TRBV6-1, the J gene TRBJ1-5; D is undetermined. This CDR3 spans 10 amino acids. V lost 9 bases and J lost 9, with 9 bases in between. In germline, CDR1 is MNHNS, CDR2 SASEGT. The CDR3 nucleotides are TGTGCCAGTGCACGGGGGCCCCAGCATTTT. Residues: CASARGPQHF.

V and J are TRBV7-2 and TRBJ2-3, with 8 nucleotides matching TRBD2. CDR1 is SGHTA and CDR2 is FQGNSA in the germline V gene. The V and J ends lost 4 bases and 6 bases, in that order; junction bases with no gene match: 12. The CDR3 has 16 residues. CDR3 loop: CASSSGASGRGDTQYF. CDR3 nucleotide sequence: TGTGCCAGCAGCTCAGGGGCTAGCGGGCGAGGGGATACGCAGTATTTT. The full variable domain, rest sourced from reference TRBV7-2 and TRBJ2-3, is GAGVSQSPSNKVTEKGKDVELRCDPISGHTALYWYRQSLGQGLEFLIYFQGNSAPDKSGLPSDRFSAERTGGSVSTLTIQRTQQEDSAVYLCASSSGASGRGDTQYFGPGTRLTVL.